This entry lists 27 T cell receptor beta chains sequenced from one sample in a study of blood T cells in healthy people across ages. The authors ran a second PCR of about 6 to 11 cycles using a sample-barcoded 5' primer and a J-beta primer mix. MiXCR was run by TCRdb on the 5' RACE reads, yielding one entry per CDR3 protein. Of around 870,000 distinct CDR3 sequences in the sample, under 30% were seen once. Sequencing used blood. The receptors shown here come from a woman older than 75 in good health.

This clonotype has a count of ten or more. This chain connects TRBV6-6 to TRBJ2-4; TRBD2 is a possible D gene (6 bases). V lost 5 bases and J 13 bases, leaving 15 bases between the germline ends. This CDR3 contains 12 residues. CDR1 and CDR2 (germline): MNHNY, SVGAGI (reference sequence). CDR3 sequence reads: CASSADGAGQYF. The CDR3 coding sequence is TGTGCCAGCAGTGCTGACGGGGCGGGGCAGTACTTC.

The genes are TRBV20-1 and TRBJ2-5, with 10 positions matching TRBD1. Germline CDR1 and CDR2: DFQATT and SNEGSKA (reference sequence). The V segment lost 0 bases and the J segment 7 bases; nucleotides outside the gene matches: 8. The CDR3 runs to 15 residues. The DNA of the CDR3 is TGCAGTGCTAGAGAAGTTGCCGGGACAGGGGCGACCCAGTACTTC. This translates into CSAREVAGTGATQYF.

The chain employs TRBV28 and TRBJ2-7, with D perhaps TRBD1 or TRBD2 (5 bases each). The germline CDR1 and CDR2 sequences are MDHEN and SYDVKM. Deletions cut 7 bases from V and 3 bases from J, with 16 bases between. CDR3 length: 14 amino acids. The CDR3 nucleotides are TGTGCCAGCACCCTCCTTAAGGGACGCTACGAGCAGTACTTC. Translated, it gives CASTLLKGRYEQYF.

Ten or more counts support this clonotype. This CDR3 is CASQGYGANVLTF. The CDR3 bases are TGTGCCAGCCAGGGATATGGGGCCAACGTCCTGACTTTC. The chain recombines TRBV2 with TRBJ2-6; D possibly corresponds to TRBD1 (5 bases). Trimming shortened V by 8 bases and J by 3 bases, and 8 bases separated the two germline ends. CDR3 length equals 13 residues. From germline, CDR1 is SNHLY and CDR2 FYNNEI.

This clonotype was picked up a small number of times. The chain joins TRBV5-5 to TRBJ1-1; D call uncertain. CDR3 size: 15 residues. Germline CDR1 SGHKS, CDR2 YYEKEE (reference sequence). V was clipped by 4 bases and J by 5 bases, with 18 bases between them. The CDR3 DNA follows: TGTGCCAGCAGCCTCTGGACGATCCCGGAGACTGAAGCTTTCTTT. Translating it yields CASSLWTIPETEAFF.

In its sample, this clonotype was seen many times. V usage is TRBV6-1 and J usage is TRBJ1-5; TRBD1 matches at 8 bases. V lost 6 bases and J lost 6; bases outside the gene matches: 7. The CDR3 totals 14 residues. Germline CDR1 and CDR2: MNHNS and SASEGT. The CDR3 nucleotides read TGTGCCAGCAGCAGGGGGCGGGGTGGTCAGCCCCAGCATTTT. This codes for CASSRGRGGQPQHF.

Ten or more counts support this clonotype. CDR3 loop: CASSDSRNSPLHF. The CDR3 DNA reads TGCGCCAGCAGTGACTCTCGGAATTCACCCCTCCACTTT. This chain links TRBV10-2 with TRBJ1-6; D remains unclear. Germline lookup yields CDR1 WSHSY and CDR2 SAAADI. This CDR3 is 13 amino acids long. Trimming took off 3 bases at V and 7 bases at J, with 7 bases between the two ends.

The chain joins TRBV20-1 to TRBJ2-3; no reliable D call. There are 13 residues in the CDR3. V shed 6 bases and J shed 0 bases, with 10 bases lying between them. From germline, CDR1 is DFQATT and CDR2 SNEGSKA (reference sequence). DNA of the CDR3: TGCAGTGCAACAAAACCTAGCACAGATACGCAGTATTTT. This codes for CSATKPSTDTQYF.

The chain uses TRBV27 and TRBJ2-1; D might be TRBD1 or TRBD2, each matching 6 bases. CDR3 length equals 14 residues. The V end lost 5 bases, the J end lost 4 bases, and 12 bases lay between the germline ends. Per germline, CDR1 MNHEY and CDR2 SMNVEV (reference sequence). In DNA, the CDR3 is TGTGCCAGCAGTCGGGAGAGGGGGTACAATGAGCAGTTCTTC. It codes for CASSRERGYNEQFF.

This clonotype was recorded a few times. This rearrangement joins TRBV27 to TRBJ2-5, with 8 bases fitting TRBD1. This CDR3 has 17 residues. V dropped 6 bases and J dropped 6; count of bases not matched to a gene: 18. CDR1 and CDR2 from the germline V gene are MNHEY and SMNVEV (reference sequence). CDR3 DNA: TGTGCCAGCAGCCCTACAGGGGGAATGTCGATTTTTAAGACCCAGTACTTC. Its translation: CASSPTGGMSIFKTQYF.

This clonotype was observed many times. V usage is TRBV6-5 and J usage is TRBJ2-3; D is possibly TRBD2 (5 bases). Trimming took 0 bases from V and 5 from J, leaving 12 bases between them. The CDR3 covers 15 residues. Germline V gene lookup returns CDR1 MNHEY and CDR2 SVGAGI. The CDR3 nucleotides read TGTGCCAGCAGTTACTCAACGGGGAATAGAGATACGCAGTATTTT. Translating gives CASSYSTGNRDTQYF.

This clonotype was recorded a few times. The chain uses TRBV20-1 and TRBJ1-5, with D tentatively TRBD1 (5 bases). V was cut by 3 bases and J by 2 bases, with 17 bases left in between. The CDR3 totals 16 residues. Germline-derived CDR1 and CDR2 are DFQATT and SNEGSKA (reference sequence). CDR3 sequence (DNA): TGCAGTGCTAGGGCTCCGGGGGTGGCGGGCAATCAGCCCCAGCATTTT. It yields the protein CSARAPGVAGNQPQHF.

The chain joins TRBV20-1 to TRBJ2-5, with 13 bases fitting TRBD2. Germline trimming cut 7 bases from V and 6 bases from J; bases unmatched to any gene: 11. Germline CDR1 is DFQATT and CDR2 is SNEGSKA (reference sequence). The CDR3 is 15 residues long. The CDR3 region has the DNA TGCAGTGGGGGAACTAGCGGGGGGGCCGTTCAGACCCAGTACTTC. It translates to CSGGTSGGAVQTQYF.

As concerns this clonotype: Possible read error: a much larger clone is one base away. V usage is TRBV6-1 and J usage is TRBJ1-2; D is unclear. The length of the CDR3 is 13 residues. Germline CDR1 reads MNHNS; CDR2 reads SASEGT. For the CDR3, the DNA is TGTGCCAGCACCGTGGCTTCCAACTATGGCTACAACTTC. It codes for CASTVASNYGYNF.

This clonotype was recorded many times. V is TRBV6-2 or TRBV6-3 and J is TRBJ1-2; D is possibly TRBD1 (6 bases). In germline, CDR1 is MNHEY, CDR2 SVGEGT. The V end was cut by 0 bases, the J end by 7 bases, with 12 bases between. This CDR3 is built from 14 residues. The CDR3 DNA reads as TGTGCCAGCAGTTACTCCCGAGGGACATTTGGCTACACCTTC. It translates to CASSYSRGTFGYTF.

The CDR3 DNA follows: TGCAGTGCTAGAGATCCCGCAGGGGGCGACTATGGCTACACCTTC. This translates into CSARDPAGGDYGYTF. This chain connects TRBV20-1 to TRBJ1-2, with TRBD1 identical over 8 bases. The CDR3 is 15 residues long. From germline, CDR1 is DFQATT and CDR2 SNEGSKA (reference sequence). V lost 0 bases to trimming and J lost 3 bases; unmatched junction nucleotides: 6.

This clonotype has at least ten counts. This chain uses TRBV6-2 or TRBV6-3 with TRBJ2-3; 9 bases line up with TRBD2. The CDR3 extends over 14 amino acids. Germline CDR1 and CDR2: MNHEY and SVGEGT. The trim removed 6 bases at V and 6 bases at J, leaving 7 bases unmatched. This CDR3 is CASRPSGAWDTQYF. The DNA for the CDR3 is TGTGCCAGCAGACCTAGCGGGGCGTGGGATACGCAGTATTTT.

The chain links TRBV2 to TRBJ2-4; 10 bases map to TRBD1. Matching the DNA end better, TRBJ2-7 makes the J call doubtful. CDR3 length: 14 amino acids. CDR1 SNHLY and CDR2 FYNNEI come from the germline V gene. CDR3 DNA sequence: TGTGCCAGCAGTGAGGACAGGGGGGGGTACGAGCAGTACTTC. This codes for CASSEDRGGYEQYF.

This clonotype appeared many times. The chain links TRBV12-3 or TRBV12-4 to TRBJ2-5; D gene ambiguous. V shed 5 bases and J shed 9 bases, with 16 bases lying between them. This CDR3 region has 13 residues. CDR3 sequence reads: CASSQTRPAAQYF. In nucleotides, the CDR3 is TGTGCCAGCAGTCAGACGCGACCCGCGGCCCAGTACTTC.

This clonotype was counted only a few times. The V gene is TRBV20-1, the J gene TRBJ2-3; the match to TRBD1 covers 7 bases. Germline V gene data show CDR1 as DFQATT and CDR2 as SNEGSKA (reference sequence). Germline trimming cut 1 base from V and 6 bases from J; bases unmatched to any gene: 7. CDR3 size: 14 residues. CDR3 in amino acids: CSARVEGARDTQYF. In DNA form, the CDR3 reads TGCAGTGCTAGAGTCGAGGGGGCGCGGGATACGCAGTATTTT.

This clonotype was seen repeatedly, ten times or more. The V and J genes are TRBV10-1 and TRBJ2-1; D remains unclear. This CDR3 is built from 13 residues. Germline CDR1 is WNHNN and CDR2 is SYGVQD (reference sequence). V was shortened by 4 bases and J by 8 bases, with 12 bases between the two germline ends. The CDR3 DNA follows: TGCGCCAGCAGTGCTCGTAGAGGCCATGAGCAGTTCTTC. As protein: CASSARRGHEQFF.

The chain uses TRBV3-1 and TRBJ1-1, with D perhaps TRBD1 (6 bases). This CDR3 comprises 15 residues. The V end was cut by 2 bases, the J end by 3 bases, with 13 bases between. Germline V gene lookup returns CDR1 LGHDT and CDR2 YNNKEL (reference sequence). The CDR3 DNA reads TGTGCCAGCAGCCAAACCTCAACAGGGTACACTGAAGCTTTCTTT. Translated: CASSQTSTGYTEAFF.

This clonotype was seen many times. The chain recombines TRBV6-6 with TRBJ1-2; the D is unclear. There are 14 residues in the CDR3. Germline assignment: CDR1 MNHNY and CDR2 SVGAGI (reference sequence). The V end was cut by 5 bases, the J end by 0 bases, with 10 bases between. The CDR3, as DNA: TGTGCCAGCAGTGGACCCCACGCTAACTATGGCTACACCTTC. Translating gives CASSGPHANYGYTF.

As regards this clonotype: The DNA is left out, because the CDR3 cannot be placed on it with certainty; the CDR3 is given as TCRdb lists it. This rearrangement joins TRBV20-1 to TRBJ2-4; the table gives TRBD1 as D, unverified against the DNA. Germline loops: CDR1 DFQATT, CDR2 SNEGSKA (reference sequence). The CDR3 sequence runs 15 residues, both termini included. CDR3 loop: CSTFAPDRAKNIQYF.

For this clonotype: This clone may be a read error of a much larger clone one base away. The chain recombines TRBV6-2 or TRBV6-3 with TRBJ2-1, with 9 bases matching TRBD2. The CDR3 sequence is 14 residues long. In germline, CDR1 is MNHEY, CDR2 SVGEGT. The CDR3 sequence is CASSLAGNYNERFF. In nucleotides, the CDR3 is TGTGCCAGCAGTCTAGCGGGGAACTACAATGAGCGGTTCTTC.

This clonotype has at least ten counts. V is TRBV4-3 and J is TRBJ2-1, with 10 bases fitting TRBD1. The CDR3 covers 15 residues. J was trimmed by 7 bases and V by 0 bases; bases with no gene match: 3. Germline loops: CDR1 LGHNA, CDR2 YSLEER. CDR3 bases: TGCGCCAGCAGCCAAGAACGACAGGGGGCGAATGAGCAGTTCTTC. This codes for CASSQERQGANEQFF.

The CDR3 spells CASSLALVTDTQYF. The CDR3 coding sequence is TGCGCCAGCAGCTTGGCCCTAGTCACAGATACGCAGTATTTT. This rearrangement joins TRBV5-1 to TRBJ2-3; D is undetermined. V dropped 0 bases and J dropped 2 bases, with 7 bases sitting between them. The CDR3 sequence is 14 residues long. Per germline, CDR1 SGHRS and CDR2 YFSETQ. The full variable domain, in which reference TRBV5-1 and TRBJ2-3 provide the parts outside the CDR3, is KAGVTQTPRYLIKTRGQQVTLSCSPISGHRSVSWYQQTPGQGLQFLFEYFSETQRNKGNFPGRFSGRQFSNSRSEMNVSTLELGDSALYLCASSLALVTDTQYFGPGTRLTVL.